This T cell receptor beta chain stems from a study of chemoradiotherapy in HPV16-positive cancers. Study-wide results and caveats: Better recurrence-free survival went with HPV-responsive T-cell expansion in HPV16-positive patients.

As concerns this clone: Its specificity is not known.

The CDR3 runs to 13 residues. V was clipped by 7 bases and J by 1 base, with 11 bases between them. The germline V gene encodes CDR1 SGHTA and CDR2 FQGNSA. Sequenced by immunoSEQ multiplex PCR; TCRdb stores in-frame clones only, minus some. This table has about 20,000 clones, roughly 92% appearing once. This receptor was taken from a human donor with HPV-associated anogenital cancer. The sample in question was blood, obtained from a patient who underwent chemoradiotherapy. J is TRBJ2-7 and V is TRBV7-2; D not resolved. Written as DNA, the CDR3 is TGTGCCAGCAAGGGATTACCATCCTACGAGCAGTACTTC. Translated: CASKGLPSYEQYF.